This T cell receptor beta chain was profiled in a study of blood T cell repertoires in COVID-19. Study overall: Specimens from acute and convalescent COVID-19 originated in the United States, Italy and Spain. PBMCs, B-cell-depleted T cells, or T cells provided the cDNA or gDNA that made up the material.

Germline lookup yields CDR1 PRHDT and CDR2 FYEKMQ (reference sequence). V dropped 5 bases and J dropped 1; count of bases not matched to a gene: 10. The CDR3 has 18 residues. Measured with immunoSEQ multiplex PCR; TCRdb has only the in-frame clones, and not every one. Of around 26,000 clones detected, approximately 70% appear once; the ten largest clones hold 7.3%. The rearrangement links TRBV13 to TRBJ1-6; 8 bases agree with TRBD1. This receptor was obtained from a man aged 55 to 70 with active or convalescent COVID-19. The specimen sequenced was peripheral blood. Written as DNA, the CDR3 is TGTGCCAGCAGCCTCGGGGGAGACAGGGGATCCTATAATTCACCCCTCCACTTT. Its translation: CASSLGGDRGSYNSPLHF.